One T cell receptor beta chain is described in this entry. This entry is derived from a study of cytomegalovirus exposure and HLA in healthy donors. Trimming cost V 1 base and J 6 bases, with 14 bases left between them. CDR1 SGHRS and CDR2 YFSETQ come from the germline V gene. The CDR3 totals 15 residues. The primer mix had 60 Vbeta and 13 Jbeta primers. Sequenced by immunoSEQ multiplex PCR; TCRdb stores in-frame clones only, minus some. Counted here are fewer than 110,000 clones, over 70% occurring once; the ten biggest clones make up about 4.1%. This sequence joins TRBV5-1 and TRBJ2-4; TRBD1 might be the D (6 bases). The sample consisted of PBMCs. The TCR sequence derives from a man between 45 and 60 years old in good health and CMV-seropositive. CDR3 in amino acids: CASSLTPDSPNIQYF. The CDR3 DNA sequence: TGCGCCAGCAGCTTGACCCCGGACAGTCCAAACATTCAGTACTTC. The whole variable domain, filled in from reference TRBV5-1 and TRBJ2-4, reads KAGVTQTPRYLIKTRGQQVTLSCSPISGHRSVSWYQQTPGQGLQFLFEYFSETQRNKGNFPGRFSGRQFSNSRSEMNVSTLELGDSALYLCASSLTPDSPNIQYFGAGTRLSVL.